Below, 17 T cell receptor beta chains from the same sample are listed, as sequenced in a study of spatial heterogeneity in lung cancer (dated by TCRdb to 2018 to 2020). Libraries were constructed by 5' RACE. TCRdb records NextSeq 500 as the sequencer. TCRdb's own reprocessing of the public reads used fastp at Q25 and MiXCR and kept productive beta chains. All rows with the same CDR3 protein become a single entry with the most common DNA and genes. The table for this sample lists more than 15,000 distinct CDR3 sequences; roughly 19% of them were counted only once. The top ten clones comprise over 5% of the sample. What the time point label conveys for this sample: blood at routine non-recurrence follow-up after resection. This specimen consisted of PBMCs, obtained at follow-up. The receptor set was obtained from a male donor with early-stage non-small cell lung cancer.

The V gene is TRBV3-1, the J gene TRBJ1-1; no clear D. The CDR3 runs 15 residues. CDR1 and CDR2 (germline): LGHDT, YNNKEL (reference sequence). Trimming pared 5 bases from V and 2 bases from J, leaving 15 bases between. CDR3 bases: TGTGCCAGCAGCGCCCGGATGGGCGATAACACTGAAGCTTTCTTT. It is translated as CASSARMGDNTEAFF.

The V gene is TRBV5-4, the J gene TRBJ2-5, with TRBD2 identical over 7 bases. Germline V lookup: CDR1 SGHNT, CDR2 YYREEE (reference sequence). V shed 4 bases, J shed 4 bases, and the junction held 7 bases outside the gene matches. The CDR3 loop spans 14 amino acids. Here the CDR3 reads CASSAGPSGETQYF. CDR3 nucleotides: TGTGCCAGCAGCGCCGGCCCTAGCGGAGAGACCCAGTACTTC.

This clonotype has only a few counts. The V gene is TRBV4-1, the J gene TRBJ2-3, with D perhaps matching TRBD2 (7 bases). Germline V gene data show CDR1 as MGHRA and CDR2 as YSYEKL. Trimming left V 2 bases short and J 0 bases short, with 18 bases between. The CDR3 is 18 amino acids. The CDR3 region has the DNA TGCGCCAGCAGCCAAAGAGGGGGAGGGGCATCTAGCACAGATACGCAGTATTTT. It yields the protein CASSQRGGGASSTDTQYF.

This clonotype was detected a few times. The CDR3 here is CASSEGDRGPYEQYF. CDR3 DNA sequence: TGTGCCAGCAGCGAAGGTGACAGGGGACCCTACGAGCAGTACTTC. This rearrangement joins TRBV9 to TRBJ2-7, with 8 bases lining up with TRBD1. There are 15 residues in the CDR3. After removal of 3 bases from V and 2 bases from J, the junction contained 7 bases not matched to a gene. CDR1 SGDLS and CDR2 YYNGEE come from the germline V gene.

The V and J genes are TRBV7-3 and TRBJ2-3; the match to TRBD2 covers 9 bases. This CDR3 has 17 amino acids. Germline V CDR1 and CDR2: SGHTA, FQGTGA. V lost 0 bases, J lost 0 bases, and 4 bases stayed unmatched. The CDR3 bases are TGTGCCAGCAGCTTAACGGGACTAGCCTCTAGCACAGATACGCAGTATTTT. This codes for CASSLTGLASSTDTQYF.

This chain connects TRBV29-1 to TRBJ1-2, with D possibly being TRBD1 (6 bases). This CDR3 has 13 residues. Germline-derived CDR1 and CDR2 are SQVTM and ANQGSEA. Deletions cut 3 bases from V and 4 bases from J, with 12 bases between. This CDR3 reads CSVDRGLFYGYTF. The CDR3 DNA reads as TGCAGCGTTGACAGGGGTTTATTCTATGGCTACACCTTC.

The rearrangement uses TRBV24-1 and TRBJ1-5; D gene uncertain. The V end lost 4 bases, the J end lost 0 bases, and 6 bases lay between the germline ends. The CDR3 has 14 amino acids. CDR1 and CDR2 from the germline V gene are KGHDR and SFDVKD. The CDR3 here is CATSEAYSNQPQHF. The DNA of the CDR3 is TGTGCCACCAGTGAAGCTTATAGCAATCAGCCCCAGCATTTT.

This clonotype was picked up a small number of times. The rearrangement joins TRBV11-1 to TRBJ2-3, with 13 bases fitting TRBD2. Germline assignment: CDR1 SGHAT and CDR2 FQDESV (reference sequence). Germline trimming cut 1 base from V and 3 bases from J; bases unmatched to any gene: 1. The CDR3 runs 16 residues. The CDR3 loop is CASSLEGLAGTDTQYF. The CDR3 region has the DNA TGTGCCAGCAGCTTAGAGGGACTAGCGGGGACAGATACGCAGTATTTT.

The V gene is TRBV6-6, the J gene TRBJ1-2; 7 nucleotides align to TRBD1. Germline V gene data show CDR1 as MNHNY and CDR2 as SVGAGI (reference sequence). V gave up 0 bases and J gave up 2 bases; unmatched junction bases: 0. This CDR3 contains 14 residues. The CDR3 nucleotides are TGTGCCAGCAGTTACTCGACAGGGAACTATGGCTACACCTTC. Its protein is CASSYSTGNYGYTF.

Only a few counts were recorded for this clonotype. This chain connects TRBV5-4 to TRBJ2-5, with 12 bases aligning to TRBD1. CDR1 is SGHNT, CDR2 YYREEE, per germline (reference sequence). CDR3 length equals 16 residues. With 2 bases clipped from V and 5 bases from J, the junction kept 7 bases outside the gene matches. The CDR3 DNA reads as TGTGCCAGCAGCTTAAAGGGACAGGGGGCCGGTGAGACCCAGTACTTC. Its protein product is CASSLKGQGAGETQYF.

Ten or more counts support this clonotype. This chain links TRBV20-1 with TRBJ2-7; TRBD1 might be the D (5 bases). Looked up from germline, CDR1 is DFQATT and CDR2 is SNEGSKA (reference sequence). This CDR3 region has 13 residues. Trimming took off 3 bases at V and 0 bases at J, with 9 bases between the two ends. Here the CDR3 DNA reads TGCAGTGCTAGGACAGTAAGCTCCTACGAGCAGTACTTC. As protein: CSARTVSSYEQYF.

The V and J genes are TRBV20-1 and TRBJ1-2, with 8 nucleotides matching TRBD1. Germline V gene data show CDR1 as DFQATT and CDR2 as SNEGSKA (reference sequence). Unmatched junction bases numbered 4, after V lost 3 bases and J lost 4 bases. The CDR3 is made up of 13 amino acids. For the CDR3, the DNA is TGCAGTGCTAGGACAGGGGATATCTATGGCTACACCTTC. Its protein is CSARTGDIYGYTF.

This clonotype was seen ten or more times. This chain uses TRBV7-3 with TRBJ2-1; 8 bases are shared with TRBD2. Germline V lookup: CDR1 SGHTA, CDR2 FQGTGA. V lost 3 bases, J lost 5 bases, and 6 bases stayed unmatched. CDR3 length: 15 residues. Here the CDR3 DNA reads TGTGCCAGCAGCTTTCGGGGGGGAATTGACAATGAGCAGTTCTTC. It is translated as CASSFRGGIDNEQFF.

The chain couples TRBV12-3 or TRBV12-4 to TRBJ1-5; a possible D gene is TRBD1 (6 bases). The CDR3 spans 14 residues. Deletions cut 5 bases from V and 7 bases from J, with 15 bases between. The CDR3 reads CASSLTQGGQPQHF. The DNA for the CDR3 is TGTGCCAGCAGTCTGACACAGGGCGGGCAGCCCCAGCATTTT.

This clonotype was detected a few times. CDR3 sequence reads: CSGTGVSYEQYF. CDR3 sequence (DNA): TGCAGCGGGACAGGGGTTTCCTACGAGCAGTACTTC. The rearrangement uses TRBV29-1 and TRBJ2-7; 9 positions agree with TRBD1. This CDR3 spans 12 amino acids. Germline V CDR1 and CDR2: SQVTM, ANQGSEA. V shed 7 bases, J shed 1 base, and the junction held 2 bases outside the gene matches.

This clonotype turned up a few times. The chain carries TRBV7-3 and TRBJ2-3; 7 bases match TRBD1. Per germline, CDR1 SGHTA and CDR2 FQGTGA. The CDR3 loop spans 14 amino acids. V gave up 5 bases and J gave up 1 base; unmatched junction bases: 3. The CDR3 here is CASSVGTGTDTQYF. CDR3 in DNA: TGTGCCAGCAGCGTCGGGACAGGCACAGATACGCAGTATTTT.

By share, this clonotype ranks as medium-sized (0.01 to 0.1%). J is TRBJ1-5 and V is TRBV7-9; D possibly corresponds to TRBD1 (6 bases). The germline V gene encodes CDR1 SEHNR and CDR2 FQNEAQ (reference sequence). The germline V and J ends were trimmed by 4 bases and 5 bases, with 15 bases remaining between them. The CDR3 spans 15 residues. The CDR3 DNA reads TGTGCCAGCAGCTCTACTCGGGCAGGGGATCAGCCCCAGCATTTT. It specifies CASSSTRAGDQPQHF. Full variable domain (outside the CDR3, taken from reference TRBV7-9 and TRBJ1-5): DTGVSQNPRHKITKRGQNVTFRCDPISEHNRLYWYRQTLGQGPEFLTYFQNEAQLEKSRLLSDRFSAERPKGSFSTLEIQRTEQGDSAMYLCASSSTRAGDQPQHFGDGTRLSIL.